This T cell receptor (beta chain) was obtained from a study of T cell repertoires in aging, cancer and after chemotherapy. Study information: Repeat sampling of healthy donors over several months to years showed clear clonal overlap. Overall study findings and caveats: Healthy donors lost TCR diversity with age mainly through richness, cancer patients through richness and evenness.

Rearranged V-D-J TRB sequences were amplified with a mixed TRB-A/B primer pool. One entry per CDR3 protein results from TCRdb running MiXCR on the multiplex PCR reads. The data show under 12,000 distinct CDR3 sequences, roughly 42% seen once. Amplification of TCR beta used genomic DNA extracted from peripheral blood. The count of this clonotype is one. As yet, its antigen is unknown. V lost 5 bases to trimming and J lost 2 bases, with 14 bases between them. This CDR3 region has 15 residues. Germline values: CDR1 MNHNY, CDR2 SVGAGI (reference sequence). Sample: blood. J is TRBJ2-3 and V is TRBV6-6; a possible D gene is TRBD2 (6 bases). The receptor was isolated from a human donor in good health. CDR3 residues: CASSLLGGNTDTQYF. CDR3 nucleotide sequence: TGTGCCAGCAGTCTACTCGGGGGTAACACAGATACGCAGTATTTT.